This TCR beta chain appears in the sequencing data of a study of human T cells and chemical hapten exposure. Across the study: Sensitization was performed using 2% DPC on a 2 cm by 2 cm upper inner arm skin site. Patients, mostly women, had alopecia areata, alopecia totalis or alopecia universalis. Broader study findings: As patch test score rose, PT1 expanded TCR counts tended to rise as well.

With 4 bases removed from V and 3 bases from J, the gap between germline ends came to 10 bases. This CDR3 is 14 amino acids long. Germline CDR1 reads KGHSH; CDR2 reads LQKENI. In its sample, this clonotype was seen many times. Antigen specificity is unknown. Time point: pre-sensitization, week 0. Treatment meaning: therapeutic diphenylcyclopropenone sensitization with weekly scalp DPC. Methods used by the authors: Sequenced samples showed a median of around 93,000 TCRs each, with counts running from about 20,000 to 690,000. A single record per CDR3 protein comes from TCRdb applying MiXCR to the RACE reads. The authors' filters were not applied to this entry. Among 38,000 or so distinct CDR3 sequences, 7.6% were seen once, and the ten largest hold 1% to 1.5%.

The receptor was isolated from a woman between 45 and 65 years old with alopecia areata. Some clones in this sample may be carry-over from other donors' samples. The J gene is TRBJ1-5, the V gene TRBV18; tentative D call: TRBD1 (5 bases). Sample: whole blood, taken in connection with sensitization to the hapten diphenylcyclopropenone (DPC). CDR3 sequence (DNA): TGTGCCAGCTCACGGCAGGGAACCAATCAGCCCCAGCATTTT. Amino acid sequence: CASSRQGTNQPQHF.